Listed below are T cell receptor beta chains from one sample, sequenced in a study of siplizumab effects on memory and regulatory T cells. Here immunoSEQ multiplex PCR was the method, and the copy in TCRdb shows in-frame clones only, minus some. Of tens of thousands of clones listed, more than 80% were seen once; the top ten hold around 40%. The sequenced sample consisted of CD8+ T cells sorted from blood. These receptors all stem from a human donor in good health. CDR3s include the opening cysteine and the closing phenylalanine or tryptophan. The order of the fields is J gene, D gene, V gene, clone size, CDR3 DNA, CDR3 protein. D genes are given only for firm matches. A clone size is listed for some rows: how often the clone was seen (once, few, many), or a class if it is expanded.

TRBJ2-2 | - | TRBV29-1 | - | TGCAGCGTTGAGTTGGGCGGGGAGCTGTTTTTT | CSVELGGELFF
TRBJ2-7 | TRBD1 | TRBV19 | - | TGTGCCAGTAGACCGGGACAGGGTTCTTACGAGCAGTACTTC | CASRPGQGSYEQYF
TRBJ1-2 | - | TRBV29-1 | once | TGCAGCACGACGGTAGCTAACTATGGCTACACCTTC | CSTTVANYGYTF
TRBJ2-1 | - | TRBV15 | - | TGTGCCACCAGCATACTAGCTTACAATGAGCAGTTCTTC | CATSILAYNEQFF
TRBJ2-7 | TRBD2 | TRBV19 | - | TGTGCCAGTAGTACTCTTTTAGCGGGAAACGCCTACGAGCAGTACTTC | CASSTLLAGNAYEQYF
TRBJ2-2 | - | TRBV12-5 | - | TGTGCTAGTGGCGACACAGGGACCGGGGAGCTGTTTTTT | CASGDTGTGELFF
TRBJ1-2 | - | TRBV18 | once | TGTGCCAGCTCACCAGTCGAGACAGATAACTATGGCTACACCTTC | CASSPVETDNYGYTF
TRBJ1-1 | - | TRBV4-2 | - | TGTGCCAGCAGCCAAGATACAGGGCTGGACACTGAAGCTTTCTTT | CASSQDTGLDTEAFF
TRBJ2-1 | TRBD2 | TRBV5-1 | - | TGCGCCAGCAAAGGCGGGCTAGCGGGGGACAATGAGCAGTTCTTC | CASKGGLAGDNEQFF
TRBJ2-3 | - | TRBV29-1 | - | TGCAGCGTTGGTGGGGGAGTGGGGTTAGGGGAGCAGTATTTT | CSVGGGVGLGEQYF
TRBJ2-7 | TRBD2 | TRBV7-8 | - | TGTGCCAGCAGCTTCGGACTAGCGGGGCGAGACTCCTACGAGCAGTACTTC | CASSFGLAGRDSYEQYF
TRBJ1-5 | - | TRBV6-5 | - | TGTGCCAGCAGGGGAGCCCCTGGCAATCAGCCCCAGCATTTT | CASRGAPGNQPQHF
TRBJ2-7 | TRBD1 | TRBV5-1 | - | TGCGCCAGCAGCCCGACAGGGGCCGAGCAGTACTTC | CASSPTGAEQYF
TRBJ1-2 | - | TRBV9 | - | TGTGCCAGCAGAGCCTCAGGGGATCCTGATGGCTACACCTTC | CASRASGDPDGYTF
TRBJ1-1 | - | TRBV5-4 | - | TGTGCCAGCAGCTTCTTTGGGGGCGCAAACACTGAAGCTTTCTTT | CASSFFGGANTEAFF
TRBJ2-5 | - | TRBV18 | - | TGTGCCAGCTCACCACCGGCCGGGAGAGAGACCCAGTACTTC | CASSPPAGRETQYF
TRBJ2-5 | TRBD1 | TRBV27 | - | TGTGCCAGCAGCCTCAGTGGGACAGGATGGAGAGAGACCCAGTACTTC | CASSLSGTGWRETQYF
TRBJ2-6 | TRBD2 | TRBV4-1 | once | TGCGCCAGCAGCCAAGGACTAGCGGCATATTCTGGGGCCAACGTCCTGACTTTC | CASSQGLAAYSGANVLTF
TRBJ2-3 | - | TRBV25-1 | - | TGTGCCAGCAGTGAAGGCAGGGCACAGTATTTT | CASSEGRAQYF